Presented here are 5 T cell receptor beta chains from one specimen sequenced in a study of blood T cell repertoires in COVID-19. This table comes from immunoSEQ multiplex PCR, and its TCRdb copy is limited to in-frame clones, with some not included. The sample holds some 150,000 clones; 85% are singletons and the top ten take 6.2%. Sequencing input: PBMCs or T cells enriched from blood (not recorded which). All receptors come from a woman in her forties who had recovered from COVID-19.

The chain has TRBV19 and TRBJ1-1; maybe TRBD1 (5 bases). The germline CDR1 and CDR2 sequences are LNHDA and SQIVND (reference sequence). CDR3 length equals 12 residues. V was pared by 4 bases and J by 6 bases, with 9 bases between. The CDR3 loop reads CASSTREPEAFF. The CDR3 DNA sequence: TGTGCCAGTAGTACCAGGGAACCTGAAGCTTTCTTT.

In this sample, this clone turned up a few times. This chain links TRBV7-8 with TRBJ2-3, with 8 bases identical to TRBD2. Germline CDR1 reads SGHVS; CDR2 reads FQNEAQ. This CDR3 is 15 amino acids long. V gave up 5 bases and J gave up 5 bases; unmatched junction bases: 9. The chain's CDR3 is CASSPRGGLGDTQYF. Here the CDR3 DNA reads TGTGCCAGCAGCCCACGGGGGGGCCTTGGAGATACGCAGTATTTT.

The chain combines TRBV3-1 (or the pseudogene TRBV3-2) with TRBJ1-2; D not resolved. The CDR3 totals 12 residues. The ends were cut back, 8 bases at V and 4 bases at J, with 11 bases in the middle. CDR1 and CDR2 (germline): LGHDT, YNNKEL (reference sequence). CDR3 bases: TGTGCCAGCGGCGAGGGTAGCTATGGCTACACCTTC. Its translation: CASGEGSYGYTF.

This clone came up once. This rearrangement joins TRBV24-1 to TRBJ2-1; 7 bases are shared with TRBD1. Germline V CDR1 and CDR2: KGHDR, SFDVKD. The V and J ends lost 2 bases and 7 bases, in that order; junction bases with no gene match: 1. The CDR3 extends over 13 amino acids. Here the CDR3 reads CATSDWGQNEQFF. DNA for the CDR3: TGTGCCACCAGTGATTGGGGACAGAATGAGCAGTTCTTC.

The genes are TRBV29-1 and TRBJ2-3, with 10 nucleotides matching TRBD2. Trimming cost V 5 bases and J 2 bases; bases outside gene matches: 4. Germline values: CDR1 SQVTM, CDR2 ANQGSEA. The CDR3 is 14 residues long. The CDR3 region is CSVSTSGLTDTQYF. In DNA form, the CDR3 reads TGCAGCGTTTCGACTAGCGGGCTCACAGATACGCAGTATTTT.